The T cell receptor (beta chain) under discussion was sequenced for a study of blood T cell repertoires in COVID-19. Repertoires were generated with immunoSEQ multiplex PCR, while TCRdb's copy carries only in-frame clones and drops some. The sample includes around 320,000 clones, almost 90% of them seen just once. The germline CDR1 and CDR2 sequences are SEHNR and FQNEAQ (reference sequence). The CDR3 extends over 16 amino acids. With respect to this clone: An end of the junction does not agree with germline; a read error may underlie this.

Participants were aged about 18 to 95 years, lived in roughly 23 US areas, and enrolled virtually. This clonotype was sampled from a woman aged 18-30 years with acute COVID-19. The chain carries TRBV7-9 and TRBJ1-6; D is uncertain. Material: PBMCs or T cells enriched from blood (not recorded which). The CDR3 protein is CASSLAYSSYNSPLHF. DNA for the CDR3: TGTGCCAGCAGCCTAGCCTATAGCTCCTATAATTCACCCCTCCACTTT.